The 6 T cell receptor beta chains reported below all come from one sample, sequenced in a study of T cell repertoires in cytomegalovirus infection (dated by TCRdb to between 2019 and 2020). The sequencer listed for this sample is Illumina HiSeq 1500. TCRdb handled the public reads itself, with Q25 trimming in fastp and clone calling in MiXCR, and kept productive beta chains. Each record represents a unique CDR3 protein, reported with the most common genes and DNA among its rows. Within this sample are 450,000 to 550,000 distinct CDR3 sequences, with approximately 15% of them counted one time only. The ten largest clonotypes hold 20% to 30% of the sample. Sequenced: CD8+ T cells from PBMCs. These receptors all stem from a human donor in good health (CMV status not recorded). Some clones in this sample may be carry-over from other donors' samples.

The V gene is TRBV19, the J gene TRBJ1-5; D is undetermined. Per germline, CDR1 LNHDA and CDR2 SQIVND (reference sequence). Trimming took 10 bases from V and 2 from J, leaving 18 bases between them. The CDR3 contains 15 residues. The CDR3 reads CATTLQSYGNQPQHF. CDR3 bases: TGTGCCACTACACTTCAAAGTTACGGCAATCAGCCCCAGCATTTT.

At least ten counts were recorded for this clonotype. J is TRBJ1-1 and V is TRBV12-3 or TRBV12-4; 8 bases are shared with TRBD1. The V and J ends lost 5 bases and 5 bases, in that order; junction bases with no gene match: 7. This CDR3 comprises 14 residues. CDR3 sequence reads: CASSQGQDLTEAFF. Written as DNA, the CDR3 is TGTGCCAGCAGTCAGGGACAGGACCTAACTGAAGCTTTCTTT.

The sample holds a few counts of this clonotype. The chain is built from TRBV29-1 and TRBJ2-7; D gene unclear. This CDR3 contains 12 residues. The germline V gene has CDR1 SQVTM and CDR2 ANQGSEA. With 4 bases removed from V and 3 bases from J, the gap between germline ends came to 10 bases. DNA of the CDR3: TGCAGCGTTGTTGCGAATGGCTACGAGCAGTACTTC. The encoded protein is CSVVANGYEQYF.

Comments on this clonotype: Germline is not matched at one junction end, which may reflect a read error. The CDR3 spells CARRSPGTGGRFRLAEAFF. The CDR3 nucleotides read TGTGCCCGCAGATCCCCCGGGACAGGGGGCAGATTTCGTCTAGCTGAAGCTTTCTTT. The J gene is TRBJ1-1, the V gene TRBV6-5; 12 bases are shared with TRBD1. CDR1 is MNHEY, CDR2 SVGAGI, per germline. This CDR3 contains 19 residues.

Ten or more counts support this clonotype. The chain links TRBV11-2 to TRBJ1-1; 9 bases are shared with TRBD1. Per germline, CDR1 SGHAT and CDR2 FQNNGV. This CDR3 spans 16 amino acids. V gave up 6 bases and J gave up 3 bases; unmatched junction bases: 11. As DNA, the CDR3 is TGTGCCAGCAGTCCCGGGACAGGGTGGGGAGACACTGAAGCTTTCTTT. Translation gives CASSPGTGWGDTEAFF.

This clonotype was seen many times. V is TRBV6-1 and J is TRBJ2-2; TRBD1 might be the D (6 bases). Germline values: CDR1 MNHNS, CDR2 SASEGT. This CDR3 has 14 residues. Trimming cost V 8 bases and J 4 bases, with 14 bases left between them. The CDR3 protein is CASGPGHPTGELFF. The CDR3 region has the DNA TGTGCCAGCGGACCGGGACACCCCACCGGGGAGCTGTTTTTT.